Presented here are 7 T cell receptor beta chains from one specimen sequenced in a study of blood T cell repertoires in COVID-19. TCRdb's table, derived via immunoSEQ multiplex PCR, lists solely in-frame clones and lacks some. The sample includes 290,000 or so clones, around 84% of them seen just once. The sequencing input was peripheral blood. These receptors were obtained from a man between 70 and 80 years old with acute or convalescent COVID-19.

A single count supports this clone. CDR3 coding DNA: TGTGCCAGTAGTATACGGGACGGGAGAACTTCACCCCTCCACTTT. This encodes CASSIRDGRTSPLHF. The chain carries TRBV19 and TRBJ1-6; D possibly corresponds to TRBD1 (5 bases). CDR1 and CDR2 from the germline V gene are LNHDA and SQIVND (reference sequence). Trimming cost V 2 bases and J 9 bases, with 14 bases left between them. The CDR3 is made up of 15 amino acids.

The chain employs TRBV30 and TRBJ1-1, with 8 bases fitting TRBD1. The CDR3 is 16 amino acids. The V gene end was trimmed by 1 base and the J gene end by 7 bases; junction bases not matched to a gene: 14. Germline loops: CDR1 GTSNPN, CDR2 SVGIG (reference sequence). CDR3 DNA sequence: TGTGCCTGGAGTGCAAGCTGGGGACAGGAAAGGGATGAAGCTTTCTTT. It codes for CAWSASWGQERDEAFF.

This clone was detected ten times or more. The V call is TRBV28, the J call TRBJ2-2; D perhaps matches TRBD1 (6 bases). The germline V gene has CDR1 MDHEN and CDR2 SYDVKM. The CDR3 has 13 residues. The V gene lost 6 bases and the J gene lost 4 bases, with 9 bases spanning the gap. The DNA for the CDR3 is TGTGCCAGCAGAAACAGGGCCACCGGGGAGCTGTTTTTT. This encodes CASRNRATGELFF.

The chain links TRBV30 to TRBJ1-3; 7 positions agree with TRBD1. V was pared by 4 bases and J by 0 bases, with 3 bases of the junction left unmatched. The V gene's germline CDR1 is GTSNPN and CDR2 SVGIG (reference sequence). This CDR3 is 14 amino acids long. The chain's CDR3 is CAWTGQSSGNTIYF. The CDR3 DNA reads TGTGCCTGGACGGGACAGAGCTCTGGAAACACCATATATTTT.

The chain joins TRBV6-2 or TRBV6-3 to TRBJ1-6; possibly TRBD1 for D (6 bases). The CDR3 runs to 13 residues. V shed 2 bases and J shed 14 bases, with 13 bases lying between them. Germline CDR1 and CDR2: MNHEY and SVGEGT. The CDR3: CASSYGSGGTLHF. The CDR3 DNA follows: TGTGCCAGCAGTTACGGGAGTGGGGGCACCCTCCACTTT.

J is TRBJ2-7 and V is TRBV29-1; 8 bases line up with TRBD1. The CDR3 loop spans 12 amino acids. The trim removed 4 bases at V and 4 bases at J, leaving 3 bases unmatched. Germline values: CDR1 SQVTM, CDR2 ANQGSEA. The CDR3 spells CSVAQGAYEQYF. The CDR3, as DNA: TGCAGCGTTGCTCAGGGGGCTTACGAGCAGTACTTC.

The rearrangement uses TRBV5-6 and TRBJ2-3; D not certain. The CDR3 has 13 amino acids. V was cut by 2 bases and J by 5 bases, with 9 bases left in between. Looked up from germline, CDR1 is SGHDT and CDR2 is YYEEEE. The DNA for the CDR3 is TGTGCCAGCAGCTTACCGACACGAGATACGCAGTATTTT. Residues: CASSLPTRDTQYF.